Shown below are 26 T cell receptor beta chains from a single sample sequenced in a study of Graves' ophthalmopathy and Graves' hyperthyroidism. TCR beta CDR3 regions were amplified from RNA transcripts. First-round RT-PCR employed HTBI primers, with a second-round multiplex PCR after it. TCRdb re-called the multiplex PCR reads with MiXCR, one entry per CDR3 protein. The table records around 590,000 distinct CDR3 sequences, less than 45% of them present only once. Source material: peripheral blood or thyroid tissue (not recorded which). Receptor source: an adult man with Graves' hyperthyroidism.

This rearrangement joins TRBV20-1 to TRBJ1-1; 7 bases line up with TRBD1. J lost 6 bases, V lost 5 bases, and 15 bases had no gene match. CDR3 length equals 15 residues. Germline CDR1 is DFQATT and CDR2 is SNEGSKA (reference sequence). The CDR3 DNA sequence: TGCAGTGCTGGACATCCCGACAGGGAGGTCTCTGAAGCTTTCTTT. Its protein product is CSAGHPDREVSEAFF.

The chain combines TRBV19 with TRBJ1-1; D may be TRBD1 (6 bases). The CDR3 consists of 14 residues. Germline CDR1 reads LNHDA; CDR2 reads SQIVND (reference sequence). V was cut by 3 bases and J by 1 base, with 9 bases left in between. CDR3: CASSILQGNTEAFF. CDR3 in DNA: TGTGCCAGTAGTATCTTACAGGGGAACACTGAAGCTTTCTTT. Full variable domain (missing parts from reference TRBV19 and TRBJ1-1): DGGITQSPKYLFRKEGQNVTLSCEQNLNHDAMYWYRQDPGQGLRLIYYSQIVNDFQKGDIAEGYSVSREKKESFPLTVTSAQKNPTAFYLCASSILQGNTEAFFGQGTRLTVV.

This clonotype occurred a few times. In DNA, the CDR3 is TGTGCCAGCAGCTTGGTATTGGGACAGGGGAAAGAAAAACTGTTTTTT. This translates into CASSLVLGQGKEKLFF. The chain links TRBV7-9 to TRBJ1-4; 10 bases agree with TRBD1. The V gene end was trimmed by 3 bases and the J gene end by 8 bases; junction bases not matched to a gene: 9. Germline CDR1 SEHNR, CDR2 FQNEAQ (reference sequence). The CDR3 is 16 amino acids.

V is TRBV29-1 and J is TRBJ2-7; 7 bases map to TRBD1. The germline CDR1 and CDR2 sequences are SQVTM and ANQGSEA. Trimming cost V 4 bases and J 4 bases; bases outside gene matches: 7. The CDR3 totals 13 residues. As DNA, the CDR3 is TGCAGCGTTGGGGTACAGGGGCGGTACGAGCAGTACTTC. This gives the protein CSVGVQGRYEQYF.

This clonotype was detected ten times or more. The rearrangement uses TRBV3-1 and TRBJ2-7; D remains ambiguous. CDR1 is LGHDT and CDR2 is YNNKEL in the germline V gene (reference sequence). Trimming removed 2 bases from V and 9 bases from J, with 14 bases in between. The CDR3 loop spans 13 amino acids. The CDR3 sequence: CASSQSPDQAQYF. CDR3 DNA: TGTGCCAGCAGCCAATCCCCGGACCAGGCGCAGTACTTC.

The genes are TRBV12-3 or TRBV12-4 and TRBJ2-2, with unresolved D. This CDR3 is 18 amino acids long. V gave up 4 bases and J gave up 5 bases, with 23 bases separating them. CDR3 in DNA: TGTGCCAGCAGTTATCTTTCGTCTGGGGAATTGAGAACCGGGGAGCTGTTTTTT. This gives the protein CASSYLSSGELRTGELFF.

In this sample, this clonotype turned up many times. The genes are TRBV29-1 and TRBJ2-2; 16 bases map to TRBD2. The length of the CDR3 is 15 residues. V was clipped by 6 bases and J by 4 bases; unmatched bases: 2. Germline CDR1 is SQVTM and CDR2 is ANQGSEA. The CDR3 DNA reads TGCAGCGTGGGACTAGCGGGAGGGGGCACCGGGGAGCTGTTTTTT. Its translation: CSVGLAGGGTGELFF.

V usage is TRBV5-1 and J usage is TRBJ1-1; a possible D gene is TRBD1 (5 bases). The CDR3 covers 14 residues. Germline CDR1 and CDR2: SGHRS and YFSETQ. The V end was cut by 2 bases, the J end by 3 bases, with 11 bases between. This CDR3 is CASSFLGGDTEAFF. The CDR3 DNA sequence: TGCGCCAGCAGCTTTCTGGGGGGGGACACTGAAGCTTTCTTT.

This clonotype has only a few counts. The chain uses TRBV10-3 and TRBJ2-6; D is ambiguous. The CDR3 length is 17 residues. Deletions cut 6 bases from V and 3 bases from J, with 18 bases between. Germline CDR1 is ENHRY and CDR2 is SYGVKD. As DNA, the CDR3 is TGTGCCATCAGCCCCGGTGAAGGACGTGATGGGGCCAACGTCCTGACTTTC. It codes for CAISPGEGRDGANVLTF.

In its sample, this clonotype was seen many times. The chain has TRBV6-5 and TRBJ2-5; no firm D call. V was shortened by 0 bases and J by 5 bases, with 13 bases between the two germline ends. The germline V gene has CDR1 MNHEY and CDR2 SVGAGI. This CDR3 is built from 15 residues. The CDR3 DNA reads TGTGCCAGCAGTTACTCCGGCGTAGGTGGGGAGACCCAGTACTTC. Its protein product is CASSYSGVGGETQYF.

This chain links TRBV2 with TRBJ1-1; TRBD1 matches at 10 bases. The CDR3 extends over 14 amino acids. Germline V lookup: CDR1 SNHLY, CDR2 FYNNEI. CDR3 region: CAIRTGGIKTEAFF. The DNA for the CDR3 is TGTGCAATTCGGACAGGGGGGATAAAAACTGAAGCTTTCTTT. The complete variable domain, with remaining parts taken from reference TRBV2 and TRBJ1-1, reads EPEVTQTPSHQVTQMGQEVILRCVPISNHLYFYWYRQILGQKVEFLVSFYNNEISEKSEIFDDQFSVERPDGSNFTLKIRSTKLEDSAMYFCAIRTGGIKTEAFFGQGTRLTVV.

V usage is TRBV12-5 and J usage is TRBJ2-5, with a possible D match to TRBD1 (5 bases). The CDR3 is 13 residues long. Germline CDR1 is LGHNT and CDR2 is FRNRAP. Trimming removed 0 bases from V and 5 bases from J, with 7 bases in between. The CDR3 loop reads CASGLVGVETQYF. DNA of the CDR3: TGTGCTAGTGGTTTGGTAGGGGTCGAGACCCAGTACTTC. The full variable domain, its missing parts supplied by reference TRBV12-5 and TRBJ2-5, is DARVTQTPRHKVTEMGQEVTMRCQPILGHNTVFWYRQTMMQGLELLAYFRNRAPLDDSGMPKDRFSAEMPDATLATLKIQPSEPRDSAVYFCASGLVGVETQYFGPGTRLLVL.

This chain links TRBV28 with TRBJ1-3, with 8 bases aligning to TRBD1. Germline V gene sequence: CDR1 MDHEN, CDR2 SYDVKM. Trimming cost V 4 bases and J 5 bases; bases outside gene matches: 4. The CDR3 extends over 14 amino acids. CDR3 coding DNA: TGTGCCAGCAGTTCAGGGGGCCCCAGAAACACCATATATTTT. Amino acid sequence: CASSSGGPRNTIYF.

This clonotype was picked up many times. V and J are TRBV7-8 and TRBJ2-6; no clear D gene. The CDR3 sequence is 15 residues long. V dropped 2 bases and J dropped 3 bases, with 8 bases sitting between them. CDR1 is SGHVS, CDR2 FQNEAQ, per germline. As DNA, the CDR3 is TGTGCCAGCAGCTTATATAGGGTTGGGGCCAACGTCCTGACTTTC. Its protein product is CASSLYRVGANVLTF. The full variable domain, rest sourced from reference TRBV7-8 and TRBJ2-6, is GAGVSQSPRYKVAKRGQDVALRCDPISGHVSLFWYQQALGQGPEFLTYFQNEAQLDKSGLPSDRFFAERPEGSVSTLKIQRTQQEDSAVYLCASSLYRVGANVLTFGAGSRLTVL.

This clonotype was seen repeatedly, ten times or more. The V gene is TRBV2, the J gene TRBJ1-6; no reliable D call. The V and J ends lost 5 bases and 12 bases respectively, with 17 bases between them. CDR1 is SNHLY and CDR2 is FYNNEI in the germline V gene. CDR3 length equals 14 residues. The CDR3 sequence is CASSPPGPRVPLHF. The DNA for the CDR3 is TGTGCCAGCAGTCCCCCGGGCCCGAGGGTACCCCTCCACTTT.

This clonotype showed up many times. CDR3 sequence (DNA): TGTGCCAGCAGCTGGGGGACTAGCGGAGCGGGCGGGGAGCTGTTTTTT. Translated, it gives CASSWGTSGAGGELFF. The rearrangement links TRBV7-3 to TRBJ2-2; 11 bases agree with TRBD2. Trimming cost V 4 bases and J 7 bases; bases outside gene matches: 8. The CDR3 length is 16 residues. Germline CDR1 SGHTA, CDR2 FQGTGA.

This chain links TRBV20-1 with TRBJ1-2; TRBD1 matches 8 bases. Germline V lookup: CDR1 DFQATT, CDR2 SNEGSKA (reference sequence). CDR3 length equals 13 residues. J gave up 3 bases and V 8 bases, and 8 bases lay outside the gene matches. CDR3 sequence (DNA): TGCAGTTCCCCAGGACAGGGACACTATGGCTACACCTTC. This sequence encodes CSSPGQGHYGYTF.

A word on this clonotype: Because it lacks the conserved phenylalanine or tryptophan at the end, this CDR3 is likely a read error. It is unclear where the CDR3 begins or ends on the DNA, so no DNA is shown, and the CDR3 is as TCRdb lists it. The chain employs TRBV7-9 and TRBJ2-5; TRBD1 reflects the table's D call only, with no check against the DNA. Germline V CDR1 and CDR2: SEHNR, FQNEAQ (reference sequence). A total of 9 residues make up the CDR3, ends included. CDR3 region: CASSQTGPY.

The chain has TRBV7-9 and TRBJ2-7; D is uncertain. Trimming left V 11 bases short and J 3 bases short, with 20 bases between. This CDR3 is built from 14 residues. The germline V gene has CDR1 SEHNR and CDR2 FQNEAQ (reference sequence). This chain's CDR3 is CAWSFGGALYEQYF. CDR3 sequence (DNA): TGTGCCTGGAGTTTCGGCGGAGCGCTCTACGAGCAGTACTTC.

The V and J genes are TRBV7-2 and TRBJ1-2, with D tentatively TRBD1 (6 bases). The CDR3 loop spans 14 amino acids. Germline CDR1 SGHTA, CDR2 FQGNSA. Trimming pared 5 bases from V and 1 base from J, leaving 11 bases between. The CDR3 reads CASSPTDSNYGYTF. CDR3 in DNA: TGTGCCAGCAGCCCGACGGACAGTAACTATGGCTACACCTTC.

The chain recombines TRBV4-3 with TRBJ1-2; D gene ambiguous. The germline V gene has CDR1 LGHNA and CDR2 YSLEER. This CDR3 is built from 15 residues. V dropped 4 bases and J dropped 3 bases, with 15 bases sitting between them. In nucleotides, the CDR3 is TGCGCCAGCAGCCCTTTGGCTGGGATCCACTATGGCTACACCTTC. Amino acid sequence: CASSPLAGIHYGYTF.

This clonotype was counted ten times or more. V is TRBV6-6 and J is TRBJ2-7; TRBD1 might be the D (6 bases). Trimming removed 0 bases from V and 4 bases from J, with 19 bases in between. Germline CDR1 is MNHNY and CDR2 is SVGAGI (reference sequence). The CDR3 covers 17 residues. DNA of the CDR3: TGTGCCAGCAGTTACTCGAATCGGCTTTTAGGGGGATACGAGCAGTACTTC. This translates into CASSYSNRLLGGYEQYF.

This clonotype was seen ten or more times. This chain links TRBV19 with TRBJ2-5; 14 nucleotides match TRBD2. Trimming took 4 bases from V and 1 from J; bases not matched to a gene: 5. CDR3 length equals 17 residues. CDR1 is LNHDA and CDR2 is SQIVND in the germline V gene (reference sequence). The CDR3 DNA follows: TGTGCCAGTAGTACCGGGACTAGCGGGAGTTTCCAAGAGACCCAGTACTTC. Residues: CASSTGTSGSFQETQYF.

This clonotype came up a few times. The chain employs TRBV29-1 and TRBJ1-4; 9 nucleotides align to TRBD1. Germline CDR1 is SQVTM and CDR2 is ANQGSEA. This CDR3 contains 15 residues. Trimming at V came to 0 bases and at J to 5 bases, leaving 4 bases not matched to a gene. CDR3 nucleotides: TGCAGCGTTGAAGATATAGGGACAGGGAATGAAAAACTGTTTTTT. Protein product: CSVEDIGTGNEKLFF.

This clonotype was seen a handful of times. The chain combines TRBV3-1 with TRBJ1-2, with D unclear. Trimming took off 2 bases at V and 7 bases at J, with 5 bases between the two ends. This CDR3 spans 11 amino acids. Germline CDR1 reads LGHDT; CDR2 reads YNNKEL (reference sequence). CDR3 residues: CASSQWGGYTF. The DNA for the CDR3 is TGTGCCAGCAGCCAATGGGGTGGCTACACCTTC.

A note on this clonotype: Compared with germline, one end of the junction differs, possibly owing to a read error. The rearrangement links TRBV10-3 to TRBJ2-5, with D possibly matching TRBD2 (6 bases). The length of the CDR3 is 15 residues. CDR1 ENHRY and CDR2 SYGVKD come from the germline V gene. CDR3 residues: CASSYSSGQRETQYF. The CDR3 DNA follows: TGTGCCAGCAGTTACTCGAGCGGGCAGAGGGAGACCCAGTACTTC.